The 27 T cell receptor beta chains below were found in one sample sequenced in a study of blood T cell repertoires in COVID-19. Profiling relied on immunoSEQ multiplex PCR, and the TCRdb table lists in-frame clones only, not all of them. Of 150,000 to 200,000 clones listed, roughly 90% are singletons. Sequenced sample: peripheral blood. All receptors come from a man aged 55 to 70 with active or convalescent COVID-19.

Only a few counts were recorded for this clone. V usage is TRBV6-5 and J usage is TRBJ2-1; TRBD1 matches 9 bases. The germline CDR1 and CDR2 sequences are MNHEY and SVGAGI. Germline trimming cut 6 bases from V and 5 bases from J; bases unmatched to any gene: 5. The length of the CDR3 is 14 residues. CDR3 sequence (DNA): TGTGCCAGCAGGCGGACAGGGGAGAACAATGAGCAGTTCTTC. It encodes CASRRTGENNEQFF.

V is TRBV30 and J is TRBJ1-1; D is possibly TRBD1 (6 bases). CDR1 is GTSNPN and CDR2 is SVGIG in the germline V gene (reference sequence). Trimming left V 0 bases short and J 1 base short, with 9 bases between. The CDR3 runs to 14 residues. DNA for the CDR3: TGTGCCTGGAGTGTAGGGGGGGAGAACACTGAAGCTTTCTTT. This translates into CAWSVGGENTEAFF.

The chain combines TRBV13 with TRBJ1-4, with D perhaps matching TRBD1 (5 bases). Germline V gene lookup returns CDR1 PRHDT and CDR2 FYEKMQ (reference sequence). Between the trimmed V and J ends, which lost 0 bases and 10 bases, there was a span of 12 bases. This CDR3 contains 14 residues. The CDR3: CASSLGGSGGKLFF. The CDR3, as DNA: TGTGCCAGCAGCTTAGGCGGTTCCGGGGGAAAACTGTTTTTT.

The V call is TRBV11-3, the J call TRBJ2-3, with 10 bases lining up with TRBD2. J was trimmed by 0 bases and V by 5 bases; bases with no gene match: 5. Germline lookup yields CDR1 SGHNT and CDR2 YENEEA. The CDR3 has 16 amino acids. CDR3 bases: TGTGCCAGCAGCCTTAGCGGGGGGACCAGCACAGATACGCAGTATTTT. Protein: CASSLSGGTSTDTQYF.

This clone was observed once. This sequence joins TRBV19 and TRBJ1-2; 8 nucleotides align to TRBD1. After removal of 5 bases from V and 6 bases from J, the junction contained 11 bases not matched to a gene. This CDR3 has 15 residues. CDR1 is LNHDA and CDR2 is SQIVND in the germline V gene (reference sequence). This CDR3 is CASSQTGQGENGYTF. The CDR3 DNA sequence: TGTGCCAGTAGTCAAACAGGACAGGGTGAGAATGGCTACACCTTC. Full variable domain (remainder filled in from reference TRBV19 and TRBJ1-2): DGGITQSPKYLFRKEGQNVTLSCEQNLNHDAMYWYRQDPGQGLRLIYYSQIVNDFQKGDIAEGYSVSREKKESFPLTVTSAQKNPTAFYLCASSQTGQGENGYTFGSGTRLTVV.

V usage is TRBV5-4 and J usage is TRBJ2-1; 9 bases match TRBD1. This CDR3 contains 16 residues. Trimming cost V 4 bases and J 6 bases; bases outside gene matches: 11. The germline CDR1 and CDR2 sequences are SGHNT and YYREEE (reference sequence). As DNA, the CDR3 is TGTGCCAGCAGCCACGCCCGGGACAGGGTAGGCAATGAGCAGTTCTTC. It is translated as CASSHARDRVGNEQFF.

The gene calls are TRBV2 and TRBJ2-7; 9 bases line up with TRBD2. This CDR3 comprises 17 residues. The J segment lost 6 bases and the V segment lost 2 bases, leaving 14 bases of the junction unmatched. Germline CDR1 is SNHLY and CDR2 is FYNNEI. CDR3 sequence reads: CASSERLGGLAPPEQYF. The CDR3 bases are TGTGCCAGCAGTGAAAGACTGGGGGGACTAGCTCCACCCGAGCAGTACTTC.

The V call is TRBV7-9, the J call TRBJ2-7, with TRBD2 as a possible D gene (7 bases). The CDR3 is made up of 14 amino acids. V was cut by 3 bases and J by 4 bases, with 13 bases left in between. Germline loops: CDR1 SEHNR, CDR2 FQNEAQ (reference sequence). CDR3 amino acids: CASSLRGRSYEQYF. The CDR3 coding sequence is TGTGCCAGCAGCTTGCGGGGGCGCTCATACGAGCAGTACTTC. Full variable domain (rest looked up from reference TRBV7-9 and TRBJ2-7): DTGVSQNPRHKITKRGQNVTFRCDPISEHNRLYWYRQTLGQGPEFLTYFQNEAQLEKSRLLSDRFSAERPKGSFSTLEIQRTEQGDSAMYLCASSLRGRSYEQYFGPGTRLTVT.

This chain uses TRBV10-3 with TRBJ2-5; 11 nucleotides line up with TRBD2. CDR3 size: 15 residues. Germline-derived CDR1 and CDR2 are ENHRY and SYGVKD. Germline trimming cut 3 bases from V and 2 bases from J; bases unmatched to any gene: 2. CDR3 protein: CAISELAGEQETQYF. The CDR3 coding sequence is TGTGCCATCAGTGAACTAGCGGGGGAACAAGAGACCCAGTACTTC.

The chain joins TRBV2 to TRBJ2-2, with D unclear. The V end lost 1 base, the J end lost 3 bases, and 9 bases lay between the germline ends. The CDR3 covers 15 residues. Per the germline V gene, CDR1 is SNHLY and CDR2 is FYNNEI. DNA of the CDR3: TGTGCCAGCAGTGAAGGAGTTTCCTACACCGGGGAGCTGTTTTTT. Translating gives CASSEGVSYTGELFF.

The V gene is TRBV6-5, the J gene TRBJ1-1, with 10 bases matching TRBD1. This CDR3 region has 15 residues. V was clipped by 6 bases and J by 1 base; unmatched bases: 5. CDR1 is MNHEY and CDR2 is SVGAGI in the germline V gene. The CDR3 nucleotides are TGTGCCAGCAGGGGGGACAGGGGCGCGAACACTGAAGCTTTCTTT. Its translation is CASRGDRGANTEAFF.

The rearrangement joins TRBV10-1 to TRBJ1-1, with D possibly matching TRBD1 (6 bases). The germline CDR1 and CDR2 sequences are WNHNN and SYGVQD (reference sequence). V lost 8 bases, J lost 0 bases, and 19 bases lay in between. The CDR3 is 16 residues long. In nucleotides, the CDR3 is TGCGCCAGCCGGGGGGGCAGCCCTTTTATGAACACTGAAGCTTTCTTT. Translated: CASRGGSPFMNTEAFF.

The CDR3 reads CAVGPMNTEAFF. The DNA for the CDR3 is TGTGCCGTCGGTCCAATGAACACTGAAGCTTTCTTT. The chain has TRBV10-3 and TRBJ1-1; no reliable D call. Trimming cost V 11 bases and J 0 bases, with 10 bases left between them. Germline assignment: CDR1 ENHRY and CDR2 SYGVKD. The CDR3 consists of 12 residues.

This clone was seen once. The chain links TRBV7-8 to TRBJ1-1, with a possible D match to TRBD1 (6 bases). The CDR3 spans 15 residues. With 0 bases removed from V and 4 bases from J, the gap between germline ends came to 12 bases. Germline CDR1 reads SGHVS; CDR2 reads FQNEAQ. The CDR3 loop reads CASSLATGIITEAFF. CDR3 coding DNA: TGTGCCAGCAGCTTAGCAACAGGGATCATCACTGAAGCTTTCTTT. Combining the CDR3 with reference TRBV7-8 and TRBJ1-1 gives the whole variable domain GAGVSQSPRYKVAKRGQDVALRCDPISGHVSLFWYQQALGQGPEFLTYFQNEAQLDKSGLPSDRFFAERPEGSVSTLKIQRTQQEDSAVYLCASSLATGIITEAFFGQGTRLTVV.

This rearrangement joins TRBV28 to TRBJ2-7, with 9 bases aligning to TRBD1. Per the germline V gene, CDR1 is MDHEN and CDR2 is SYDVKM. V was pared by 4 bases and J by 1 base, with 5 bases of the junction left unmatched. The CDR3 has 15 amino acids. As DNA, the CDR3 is TGTGCCAGCAGTTCCTTCGGGACAGGGTCCTACGAGCAGTACTTC. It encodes CASSSFGTGSYEQYF.

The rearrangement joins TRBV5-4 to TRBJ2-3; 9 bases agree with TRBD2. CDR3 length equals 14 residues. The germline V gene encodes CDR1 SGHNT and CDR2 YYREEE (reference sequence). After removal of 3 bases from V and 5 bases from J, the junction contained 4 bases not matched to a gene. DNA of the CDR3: TGTGCCAGCAGCTACATAGCGGGAGAAGATACGCAGTATTTT. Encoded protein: CASSYIAGEDTQYF.

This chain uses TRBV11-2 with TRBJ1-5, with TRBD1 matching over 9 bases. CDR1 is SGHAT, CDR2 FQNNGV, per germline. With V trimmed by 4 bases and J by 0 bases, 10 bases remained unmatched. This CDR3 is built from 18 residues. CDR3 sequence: CASSYPSGTGPSNQPQHF. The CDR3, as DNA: TGTGCCAGCAGCTACCCCTCCGGGACAGGGCCTAGCAATCAGCCCCAGCATTTT.

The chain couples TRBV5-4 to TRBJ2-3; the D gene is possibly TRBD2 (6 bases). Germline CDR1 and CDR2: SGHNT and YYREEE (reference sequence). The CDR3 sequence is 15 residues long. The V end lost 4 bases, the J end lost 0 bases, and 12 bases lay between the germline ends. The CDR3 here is CASSDGGGSTDTQYF. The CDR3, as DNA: TGTGCCAGCAGCGATGGTGGAGGGAGCACAGATACGCAGTATTTT. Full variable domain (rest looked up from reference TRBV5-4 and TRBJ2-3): ETGVTQSPTHLIKTRGQQVTLRCSSQSGHNTVSWYQQALGQGPQFIFQYYREEENGRGNFPPRFSGLQFPNYSSELNVNALELDDSALYLCASSDGGGSTDTQYFGPGTRLTVL.

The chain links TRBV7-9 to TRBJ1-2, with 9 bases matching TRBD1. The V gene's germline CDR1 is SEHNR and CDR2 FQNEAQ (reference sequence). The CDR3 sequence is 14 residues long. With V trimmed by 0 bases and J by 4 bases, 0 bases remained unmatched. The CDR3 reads CASSLATGGYGYTF. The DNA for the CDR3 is TGTGCCAGCAGCTTAGCGACAGGGGGCTATGGCTACACCTTC.

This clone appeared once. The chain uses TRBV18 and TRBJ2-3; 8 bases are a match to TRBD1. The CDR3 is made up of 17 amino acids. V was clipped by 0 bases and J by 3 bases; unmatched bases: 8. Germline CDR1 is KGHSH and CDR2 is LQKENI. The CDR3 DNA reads TGTGCCAGCTCACCACCGGCGTTCAGGGGGCCGACAGATACGCAGTATTTT. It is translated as CASSPPAFRGPTDTQYF. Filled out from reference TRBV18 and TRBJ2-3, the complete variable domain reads NAGVMQNPRHLVRRRGQEARLRCSPMKGHSHVYWYRQLPEEGLKFMVYLQKENIIDESGMPKERFSAEFPKEGPSILRIQQVVRGDSAAYFCASSPPAFRGPTDTQYFGPGTRLTVL.

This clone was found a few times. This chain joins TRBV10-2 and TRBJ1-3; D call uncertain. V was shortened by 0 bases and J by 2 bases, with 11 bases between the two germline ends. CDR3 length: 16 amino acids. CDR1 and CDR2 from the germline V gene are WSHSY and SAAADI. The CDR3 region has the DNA TGCGCCAGCAGTGAGTCCCCGGGGATCACTGGAAACACCATATATTTT. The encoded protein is CASSESPGITGNTIYF.

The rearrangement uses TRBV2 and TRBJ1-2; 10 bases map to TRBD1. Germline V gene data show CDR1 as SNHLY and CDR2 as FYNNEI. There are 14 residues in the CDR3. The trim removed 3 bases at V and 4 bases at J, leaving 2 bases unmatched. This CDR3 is CASSEGTGAYGYTF. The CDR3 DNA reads TGTGCCAGCAGTGAGGGGACAGGGGCCTATGGCTACACCTTC.

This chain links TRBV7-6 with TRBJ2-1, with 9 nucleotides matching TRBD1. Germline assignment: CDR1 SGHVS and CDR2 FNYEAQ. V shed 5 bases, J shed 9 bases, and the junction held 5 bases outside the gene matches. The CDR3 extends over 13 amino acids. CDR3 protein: CASSRQGDVEQFF. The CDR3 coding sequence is TGTGCCAGCAGCCGACAGGGGGATGTTGAGCAGTTCTTC.

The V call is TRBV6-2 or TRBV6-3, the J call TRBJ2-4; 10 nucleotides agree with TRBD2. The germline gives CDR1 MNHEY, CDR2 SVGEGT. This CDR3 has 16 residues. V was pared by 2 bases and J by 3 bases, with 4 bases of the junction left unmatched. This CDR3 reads CASSYLAGDYKNIQYF. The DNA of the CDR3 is TGTGCCAGCAGTTACCTAGCGGGGGATTACAAAAACATTCAGTACTTC.

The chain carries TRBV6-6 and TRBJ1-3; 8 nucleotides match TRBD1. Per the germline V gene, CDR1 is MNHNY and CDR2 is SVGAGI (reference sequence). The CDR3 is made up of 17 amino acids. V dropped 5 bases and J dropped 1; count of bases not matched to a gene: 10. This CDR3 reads CASSLHGQGGSGNTIYF. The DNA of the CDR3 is TGTGCCAGCAGTCTCCACGGACAGGGCGGTTCTGGAAACACCATATATTTT.

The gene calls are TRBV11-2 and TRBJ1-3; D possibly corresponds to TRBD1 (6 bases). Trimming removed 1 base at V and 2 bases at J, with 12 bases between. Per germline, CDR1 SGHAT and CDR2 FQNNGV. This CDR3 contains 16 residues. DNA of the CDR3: TGTGCCAGCAGCTTAGTTATAGGGGGTCCTGGAAACACCATATATTTT. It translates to CASSLVIGGPGNTIYF.

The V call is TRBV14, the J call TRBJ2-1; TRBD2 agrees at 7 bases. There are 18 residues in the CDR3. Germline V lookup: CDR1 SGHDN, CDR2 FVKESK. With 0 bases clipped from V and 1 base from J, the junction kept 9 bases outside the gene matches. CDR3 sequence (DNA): TGTGCCAGCAGCCAAGATGGCAGGACTAGAATGTCCTACAATGAGCAGTTCTTC. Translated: CASSQDGRTRMSYNEQFF.